This TCR beta chain was found in a study of CXCR3-negative and CXCR3-positive naive CD8 T cells. Per the germline V gene, CDR1 is LNHNV and CDR2 is YYDKDF (reference sequence). This CDR3 region has 15 residues. cDNA libraries for TRB were generated by 5' RACE incorporating UMI labels. Reprocessing the 5' RACE reads, TCRdb reports a single entry for every CDR3 protein and omits DNA. This sample's clone table lists about 120,000 distinct CDR3 sequences. This chain joins TRBV15 and TRBJ1-1. Sequenced sample: naive CXCR3- CD8+ T cells from blood. Subset meaning: CD45RO-CCR7+CD27+CD95- naive CD8+ T cells lacking CXCR3 (TNR3-). This clonotype was obtained from a human donor in good health. Some clones in this sample may be carry-over from other donors' samples. This CDR3 reads CATSRGRELDTEAFF.